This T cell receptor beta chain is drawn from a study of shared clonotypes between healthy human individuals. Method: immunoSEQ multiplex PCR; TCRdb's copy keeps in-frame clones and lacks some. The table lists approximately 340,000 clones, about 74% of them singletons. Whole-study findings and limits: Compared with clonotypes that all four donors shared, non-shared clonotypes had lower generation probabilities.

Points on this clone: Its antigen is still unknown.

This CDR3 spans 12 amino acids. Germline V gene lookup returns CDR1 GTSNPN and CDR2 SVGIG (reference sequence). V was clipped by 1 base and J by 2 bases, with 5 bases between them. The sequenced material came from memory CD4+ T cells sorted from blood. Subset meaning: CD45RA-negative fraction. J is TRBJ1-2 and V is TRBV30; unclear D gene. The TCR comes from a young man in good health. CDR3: CAWSEENYGYTF. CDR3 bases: TGTGCCTGGAGTGAGGAAAACTATGGCTACACCTTC.